Included here is one TCR beta chain sequence, with context. Its target is not known. The sample comes from a study of monozygotic twins with inflammatory bowel disease. Study-wide findings and caveats: No difference was seen in repertoire similarity between concordant and discordant twins, possibly from limited power. Patients with IBD had less TCRbeta diversity (inverse Simpson) than their healthy co-twins.

Germline V gene sequence: CDR1 KGHDR, CDR2 SFDVKD. The CDR3 runs to 16 residues. TCRdb reprocessed the 5' RACE reads and keeps a single row for each CDR3 protein, giving no DNA. Its table lists tens of thousands of distinct CDR3 sequences. This clonotype originated in a human donor with ulcerative colitis or Crohn's disease, or a healthy co-twin of an affected twin (not recorded which). Sequenced input: blood. The rearrangement uses TRBV24-1 and TRBJ2-1; checking the TCRdb D call of TRBD2 is not possible without DNA. The CDR3 here is CATSDLPGLTHNEQFF.